This is a list of T cell receptor beta chains from one sample in a study of T-cell reconstitution after alpha-beta-depleted transplantation in children. Each CDR3 protein gets one entry after TCRdb re-called the PCR reads with MiXCR. The sample lists 250,000 to 400,000 distinct CDR3 sequences; approximately 20% were seen once. The sample in question was PBMCs, mostly from graft donor cells, obtained 180 days after TCRalphabeta/CD19-depleted stem cell transplant. The receptors originated from a male patient aged 5 to 17 who had a stem cell transplant for acute lymphoblastic leukemia, so the T cells may come from the graft donor. Both conserved end residues are part of each CDR3. A D gene is named only where the DNA matches it firmly. Not every row has a clone size; where given, it reads once, few, many or a size class.

size,D,V,J,CDR3,DNA
.,.,TRBV27,TRBJ2-1,CASSLMGGSYNEQFF,TGTGCCAGCAGTTTAATGGGAGGATCCTACAATGAGCAGTTCTTC
few,.,TRBV20-1,TRBJ1-5,CSAVRSHSNQPQHF,TGCAGTGCTGTTAGAAGCCATAGCAATCAGCCCCAGCATTTT
few,.,TRBV6-5,TRBJ1-3,CASSYGRAYGNTIYF,TGTGCCAGCAGTTACGGCAGGGCTTACGGAAACACCATATATTTT
.,.,TRBV7-2,TRBJ2-7,CASIPGLSWEQYF,TGTGCCAGCATCCCCGGACTCTCTTGGGAGCAGTACTTC
.,TRBD1,TRBV5-5,TRBJ2-7,CASSLVGTGSSYEQYF,TGTGCCAGCAGCTTGGTAGGGACAGGGAGCTCCTACGAGCAGTACTTC
.,TRBD2,TRBV20-1,TRBJ2-5,CSVLTSGSWETQYF,TGCAGTGTCCTGACTAGCGGGAGTTGGGAGACCCAGTACTTC
.,.,TRBV6-1,TRBJ1-4,CASSEGGLGEKLFF,TGTGCCAGCAGCGAAGGGGGGTTAGGGGAAAAACTGTTTTTT
many,.,TRBV9,TRBJ2-2,CASSVGGDTGELFF,TGTGCCAGCAGCGTAGGGGGGGACACCGGGGAGCTGTTTTTT
.,TRBD2,TRBV20-1,TRBJ2-5,CSGGGGEETQYF,TGCAGCGGGGGCGGGGGGGAAGAGACCCAGTACTTC
.,.,TRBV27,TRBJ2-3,CASPQQGRCGIGDTQYF,TGTGCCAGCCCTCAACAGGGGAGGTGTGGTATCGGGGATACGCAGTATTTT
.,.,TRBV27,TRBJ2-3,CASSLKPSTDTQYF,TGTGCCAGCAGTTTAAAACCTAGCACAGATACGCAGTATTTT
few,.,TRBV12-3/TRBV12-4,TRBJ1-1,CASSLAGTTMEAFF,TGTGCCAGCAGTTTAGCAGGGACAACCATGGAGGCTTTCTTT
few,TRBD2,TRBV5-6,TRBJ2-1,CASSLPTSTSGHYNEQFF,TGTGCCAGCAGCTTGCCCACCTCGACTAGCGGGCACTACAATGAGCAGTTCTTC
few,TRBD1,TRBV10-3,TRBJ2-1,CAIRAGGEGNEQFF,TGTGCCATCAGGGCAGGGGGCGAGGGGAATGAGCAGTTCTTC
.,.,TRBV7-2,TRBJ2-5,CASSPVAGVAGETQYF,TGTGCCAGCAGCCCGGTAGCCGGGGTCGCGGGAGAGACCCAGTACTTC
.,TRBD2,TRBV27,TRBJ2-5,CASSPLPTSGKGETQYF,TGTGCCAGCAGTCCTCTCCCGACTAGCGGGAAGGGTGAGACCCAGTACTTC
few,.,TRBV6-2/TRBV6-3,TRBJ2-3,CASSETGPDTQYF,TGTGCCAGCAGTGAGACAGGCCCGGATACGCAGTATTTT
.,TRBD1,TRBV24-1,TRBJ2-1,CATSDSTGGKNEQFF,TGTGCCACCAGTGATTCGACAGGGGGCAAAAATGAGCAGTTCTTC
.,TRBD1,TRBV5-5,TRBJ1-4,CASSLDNNTTGDYNEKLFF,TGTGCCAGCAGCTTGGATAATAATACTACAGGGGACTATAATGAAAAACTGTTTTTT
once,.,TRBV7-8,TRBJ2-6,CASSLAPYSGANVLTF,TGTGCCAGCAGCTTAGCACCGTACTCTGGGGCCAACGTCCTGACTTTC
.,.,TRBV4-1,TRBJ2-7,CASSPTYGEQYF,TGCGCCAGCAGCCCGACTTACGGCGAGCAGTACTTC
.,.,TRBV6-5,TRBJ1-1,CASSYGYWANTEAFF,TGTGCCAGCAGTTACGGATATTGGGCGAACACTGAAGCTTTCTTT
few,TRBD1,TRBV12-3/TRBV12-4,TRBJ2-7,CASSWTGVVEQYF,TGTGCCAGCAGTTGGACAGGGGTGGTCGAGCAGTACTTC
.,TRBD1,TRBV7-9,TRBJ1-1,CASSLRQGAGTEAFF,TGTGCCAGCAGCCTCCGACAGGGGGCTGGCACTGAAGCTTTCTTT
few,.,TRBV15,TRBJ2-2,CATSRVVPSGELFF,TGTGCCACCAGCAGAGTGGTTCCGTCGGGGGAGCTGTTTTTT
few,TRBD2,TRBV20-1,TRBJ2-1,CSRGRAYNEQFF,TGCAGTCGCGGGAGAGCGTACAATGAGCAGTTCTTC
.,TRBD1,TRBV6-5,TRBJ1-2,CASSYSIQGADYGYTF,TGTGCCAGCAGTTACTCGATTCAGGGGGCGGACTATGGCTACACCTTC
few,.,TRBV5-1,TRBJ2-7,CASSLAAQGLSGAYEQYF,TGCGCCAGCAGCTTGGCGGCACAGGGTCTAAGCGGAGCCTACGAGCAGTACTTC
once,TRBD2,TRBV5-1,TRBJ2-5,CASRFGVLAGPQETQYF,TGCGCCAGCAGGTTCGGTGTTCTAGCGGGCCCCCAAGAGACCCAGTACTTC
.,.,TRBV6-5,TRBJ1-1,CASSYGRQGWRNTEAFF,TGTGCCAGCAGCTACGGCCGGCAGGGTTGGAGGAACACTGAAGCTTTCTTT
few,.,TRBV29-1,TRBJ2-7,CSVERGGGYEQYF,TGCAGCGTTGAGAGGGGGGGGGGTTACGAGCAGTACTTC
.,.,TRBV7-9,TRBJ1-1,CASRVSVNTEAFF,TGTGCCAGCAGGGTATCCGTGAACACTGAAGCTTTCTTT
.,TRBD2,TRBV11-2,TRBJ2-1,CASSPIPRGGGSNEQFF,TGTGCCAGCAGCCCAATCCCCCGGGGGGGCGGGAGCAATGAGCAGTTCTTC
.,TRBD2,TRBV18,TRBJ2-1,CASSPREWYNEQFF,TGTGCCAGCTCACCGCGGGAGTGGTACAATGAGCAGTTCTTC
.,.,TRBV29-1,TRBJ2-3,CSVYTTDTQYF,TGCAGCGTCTATACTACAGATACGCAGTATTTT
few,.,TRBV5-1,TRBJ1-5,CASSLRTDQPQHF,TGCGCCAGCAGCTTGAGGACAGATCAGCCCCAGCATTTT
.,.,TRBV5-1,TRBJ2-5,CASSLLVELQETQYF,TGCGCCAGCAGCCTCCTGGTGGAACTTCAAGAGACCCAGTACTTC
.,TRBD2,TRBV5-1,TRBJ2-7,CASSLGAGLAGVTYEQYF,TGCGCCAGCAGCTTGGGCGCGGGACTAGCGGGAGTCACCTACGAGCAGTACTTC
.,TRBD2,TRBV5-1,TRBJ2-1,CASSLAGLAGGLEQFF,TGCGCCAGCAGCTTGGCGGGACTAGCGGGAGGTCTTGAGCAGTTCTTC
once,.,TRBV7-3,TRBJ2-1,CASSPIQGGEQFF,TGTGCCAGCAGCCCCATTCAGGGAGGTGAGCAGTTCTTC
many,.,TRBV10-3,TRBJ2-7,CAIREDFEGRMYF,TGTGCCATCAGGGAGGACTTCGAGGGCCGGATGTACTTC